The sequence of this TCR beta chain was determined in a study of T cell repertoires in cytomegalovirus infection. The wider study: Matching HLA type, along with CMV infection, was indicated by public TCR beta signatures.

Trimming removed 1 base from V and 4 bases from J, with 7 bases in between. This CDR3 contains 13 residues. CDR1 SGHNT and CDR2 YYREEE come from the germline V gene (reference sequence). Study outcomes and limitations: Dominating the ex vivo response were TCR beta clonotypes that were CMV-specific and HLA-C-restricted.

Notes on this clonotype: Its antigen is undetermined.

In TCRdb, the reads were re-called with MiXCR into one record per CDR3 protein. This sample yields 200,000 to 300,000 distinct CDR3 sequences, of which roughly 12% are seen a single time; under 2% belongs to the top ten. This TCR was sampled from a human donor in good health (CMV status not recorded). Some clones in this sample may be carry-over from other donors' samples. The chain has TRBV5-4 and TRBJ2-3; TRBD1 or TRBD2 may be the D gene (5 bases each). The sequenced sample was PBMCs. The chain's CDR3 is CASSLRGPDTQYF. CDR3 sequence (DNA): TGTGCCAGCAGCTTGAGGGGACCAGATACGCAGTATTTT.